This is a list of T cell receptor beta chains from one sample in a study of T cell changes during pregnancy in multiple sclerosis. TCRdb keeps only in-frame clones here, not all; method: immunoSEQ multiplex PCR. The sample has about 40,000 clones; about 91% are singletons. Sequenced material: CD8+ T cells from peripheral blood mononuclear cells, taken before pregnancy. The receptors originated from a female donor with multiple sclerosis, enrolled in a pregnancy study. Each CDR3 is given with its conserved first and last residue.

v_call | cdr3_aa
TRBV14 | CASSQTRPGQLATNEKLFF
TRBV13 | CASSLEYSSEQYF
TRBV9 | CASSVAGDAWETQYF
TRBV4-3 | CASSQGGQGFEQYF
TRBV28 | CASSPQGGSGNNEQFF
TRBV6-5 | CASSYSPQGNPELFF
TRBV9 | CASSGLAGVLNEQFF
TRBV6-1 | CASRETGYSNQPQHF
TRBV5-1 | CASSLGQGYPYEQYF
TRBV15 | CATSRRQGKYEQYF
TRBV5-4 | CASSLAGSAGDTQYF
TRBV7-9 | CASSSQNEKLFF
TRBV27 | CASSLYSGSAETQYF
TRBV13 | CASSLSEGQEKLFF
TRBV28 | CASSPLTGTAYEQYF
TRBV9 | CASSVEAGRSYEQYF
TRBV29-1 | CSVEPSGTPYNEQFF
TRBV4-1 | CASSHGPGTEAFF
TRBV29-1 | CSVRRVEGYTF
TRBV7-3 | CASSPKGTGKFTEAFF
TRBV6-6 | CASAKRVGADNEQFF
TRBV5-4 | CASSPGTGDQPQHF
TRBV6-6 | CASTPTSLSYEQYF
TRBV5-8 | CASSLDRGNTYGYTF